The 22 T cell receptor beta chains given below trace back to one sample, sequenced in a study of blood T cell repertoires in COVID-19. The assay was immunoSEQ multiplex PCR, and TCRdb's table has in-frame clones only and misses some. The sample includes 150,000 or so clones, approximately 79% of them seen just once. Sequencing was done on a sample of peripheral blood. These receptors came from a woman older than 75 with acute or convalescent COVID-19.

The CDR3: CASIQLDRLNTEAFF. For the CDR3, the DNA is TGTGCCAGTATCCAACTGGACAGATTAAACACTGAAGCTTTCTTT. The chain uses TRBV19 and TRBJ1-1, with D possibly TRBD1 on 6 matching bases. This CDR3 is built from 15 residues. The V gene lost 7 bases and the J gene lost 2 bases, with 17 bases spanning the gap. The V gene's germline CDR1 is LNHDA and CDR2 SQIVND (reference sequence).

CDR3 DNA: TGTGCCAGCAGTCCACCTCGGGGGAGCTCTGGAAACACCATATATTTT. As protein: CASSPPRGSSGNTIYF. V is TRBV28 and J is TRBJ1-3; D is perhaps TRBD1 (5 bases). V gave up 5 bases and J gave up 0 bases, with 14 bases separating them. CDR3 length: 16 amino acids. Germline V CDR1 and CDR2: MDHEN, SYDVKM.

This clone occurred a few times. V gene TRBV2 combines with J gene TRBJ1-1; a weak D match, TRBD1 (6 bases). The V gene lost 5 bases and the J gene lost 3 bases, with 13 bases spanning the gap. Germline V gene lookup returns CDR1 SNHLY and CDR2 FYNNEI. CDR3 length: 14 residues. The CDR3 DNA follows: TGTGCCAGCAGTCTTGGGGGGGCGGACACTGAAGCTTTCTTT. It specifies CASSLGGADTEAFF.

The chain is built from TRBV5-4 and TRBJ2-6; 8 nucleotides line up with TRBD1. This CDR3 contains 16 residues. The J segment lost 0 bases and the V segment lost 6 bases, leaving 5 bases of the junction unmatched. Germline V gives CDR1 SGHNT, CDR2 YYREEE (reference sequence). This chain's CDR3 is CASTPQGGSGANVLTF. DNA for the CDR3: TGTGCCAGCACCCCACAGGGGGGCTCTGGGGCCAACGTCCTGACTTTC.

This clone was seen more than once but under ten times. The genes are TRBV3-1 (or the pseudogene TRBV3-2) and TRBJ1-3; D is unresolved. The CDR3 runs 17 residues. V lost 1 base and J lost 0, with 13 bases in between. Germline values: CDR1 LGHDT, CDR2 YNNKEL (reference sequence). DNA for the CDR3: TGTGCCAGCAGCCAAGGTGGTCGGAGTTTCTCTGGAAACACCATATATTTT. This encodes CASSQGGRSFSGNTIYF.

The chain couples TRBV7-2 to TRBJ2-7; D gene unclear. Germline V gene lookup returns CDR1 SGHTA and CDR2 FQGNSA. This CDR3 region has 13 residues. The V and J ends lost 3 bases and 3 bases respectively, with 9 bases between them. The CDR3 is CASSLGRYYEQYF. DNA for the CDR3: TGTGCCAGCAGCTTGGGCAGATACTACGAGCAGTACTTC.

This clone came up a few times. The genes are TRBV9 and TRBJ1-1; D gene uncertain. Trimming shortened V by 3 bases and J by 5 bases, and 11 bases separated the two germline ends. This CDR3 is 13 amino acids long. From germline, CDR1 is SGDLS and CDR2 YYNGEE. The CDR3 loop reads CASSAGLLTEAFF. CDR3 bases: TGTGCCAGCAGCGCAGGACTGTTGACTGAAGCTTTCTTT.

V gene TRBV7-3 combines with J gene TRBJ2-3; possible D gene TRBD1, 6 bases. The V end was cut by 5 bases, the J end by 5 bases, with 20 bases between. The CDR3 is made up of 16 amino acids. The germline V gene has CDR1 SGHTA and CDR2 FQGTGA. The CDR3 spells CASSAQGGRGVDTQYF. Here the CDR3 DNA reads TGTGCCAGCAGCGCCCAAGGAGGCAGGGGCGTAGATACGCAGTATTTT. The entire variable domain, with the rest obtained from reference TRBV7-3 and TRBJ2-3, is as follows: GAGVSQTPSNKVTEKGKYVELRCDPISGHTALYWYRQSLGQGPEFLIYFQGTGAADDSGLPNDRFFAVRPEGSVSTLKIQRTERGDSAVYLCASSAQGGRGVDTQYFGPGTRLTVL.

This clone was observed a handful of times. The chain uses TRBV19 and TRBJ2-1; 7 bases line up with TRBD2. Looked up from germline, CDR1 is LNHDA and CDR2 is SQIVND (reference sequence). This CDR3 comprises 16 residues. Trimming at V came to 0 bases and at J to 0 bases, leaving 2 bases not matched to a gene. CDR3 DNA: TGTGCCAGTAGTATAGATGGGACTAACTCCTACAATGAGCAGTTCTTC. It codes for CASSIDGTNSYNEQFF.

CDR3 sequence reads: CASASRLGLAGGLLKQYF. CDR3 sequence (DNA): TGTGCCAGCGCTTCTCGACTCGGGCTAGCGGGAGGGCTATTAAAGCAGTACTTC. The chain links TRBV3-1 (or the pseudogene TRBV3-2) to TRBJ2-7; TRBD2 matches 12 bases. V lost 8 bases, J lost 8 bases, and 22 bases stayed unmatched. The CDR3 covers 18 residues. The V gene's germline CDR1 is LGHDT and CDR2 YNNKEL (reference sequence).

In regard to this clone: This CDR3 is also generated by other DNA sequences in the sample. V is TRBV5-1 and J is TRBJ2-1, with 7 bases fitting TRBD1. V lost 3 bases and J lost 4; bases outside the gene matches: 7. There are 15 residues in the CDR3. CDR1 and CDR2 from the germline V gene are SGHRS and YFSETQ. The CDR3 sequence is CASSSLTGNYNEQFF. The CDR3 region has the DNA TGCGCCAGCAGCTCCTTGACAGGGAATTACAATGAGCAGTTCTTC.

In this sample, this clone turned up once. Here the CDR3 reads CASSQALPGTGGKETQYF. For the CDR3, the DNA is TGTGCCAGCAGCCAAGCCCTTCCCGGGACAGGGGGTAAAGAGACCCAGTACTTC. V usage is TRBV4-2 and J usage is TRBJ2-5; 11 bases are shared with TRBD1. V shed 1 base and J 3 bases; nucleotides not matched to a gene: 10. CDR1 is LGHNA and CDR2 is YNFKEQ in the germline V gene. CDR3 length: 18 residues.

This clone came up a few times. The J gene is TRBJ2-3, the V gene TRBV5-1; 10 bases fit TRBD2. The V and J ends lost 0 bases and 1 base, in that order; junction bases with no gene match: 5. Per the germline V gene, CDR1 is SGHRS and CDR2 is YFSETQ. The CDR3 is 17 residues long. CDR3 coding DNA: TGCGCCAGCAGCTTGGAAGCCGGGACTAGCGGCACAGATACGCAGTATTTT. Its translation is CASSLEAGTSGTDTQYF. The complete variable domain, with remaining parts taken from reference TRBV5-1 and TRBJ2-3, reads KAGVTQTPRYLIKTRGQQVTLSCSPISGHRSVSWYQQTPGQGLQFLFEYFSETQRNKGNFPGRFSGRQFSNSRSEMNVSTLELGDSALYLCASSLEAGTSGTDTQYFGPGTRLTVL.

CDR3 protein: CASSPGYLFGNTIYF. The CDR3 coding sequence is TGTGCCAGCAGCCCAGGGTATTTATTTGGAAACACCATATATTTT. The chain is built from TRBV6-5 and TRBJ1-3, with D possibly matching TRBD1 (5 bases). This CDR3 has 15 residues. Germline CDR1 reads MNHEY; CDR2 reads SVGAGI. Trimming removed 6 bases from V and 3 bases from J, with 15 bases in between.

The chain couples TRBV2 to TRBJ1-4, with D perhaps matching TRBD1 (5 bases). This CDR3 spans 13 amino acids. V dropped 8 bases and J dropped 4 bases, with 11 bases sitting between them. Germline V gene sequence: CDR1 SNHLY, CDR2 FYNNEI. The CDR3, as DNA: TGTGCCAGCTCGGGGGACTATAATGAAAAACTGTTTTTT. Translation: CASSGDYNEKLFF.

The chain couples TRBV3-1 (or the pseudogene TRBV3-2) to TRBJ1-5, with D maybe TRBD1 (5 bases). The CDR3 covers 15 residues. Trimming stripped 0 bases from V and 6 bases from J, with 12 bases between. Germline V gene data show CDR1 as LGHDT and CDR2 as YNNKEL (reference sequence). The CDR3 loop reads CASSQDGRVSQPQHF. As DNA, the CDR3 is TGTGCCAGCAGCCAAGATGGCAGGGTGAGTCAGCCCCAGCATTTT.

The genes are TRBV12-3 or TRBV12-4 and TRBJ1-1, with a weak D call TRBD1 (6 bases). Trimming took 6 bases from V and 5 from J, leaving 13 bases between them. This CDR3 has 13 residues. The CDR3, as DNA: TGTGCCAGCAGATCTACAGGGTCTACTGAAGCTTTCTTT. It codes for CASRSTGSTEAFF.

The J gene is TRBJ1-2, the V gene TRBV7-9, with 11 bases fitting TRBD1. With V trimmed by 1 base and J by 5 bases, 15 bases remained unmatched. Germline CDR1 SEHNR, CDR2 FQNEAQ (reference sequence). This CDR3 spans 19 amino acids. The CDR3 sequence: CASSLDLSRTGGFWYGYTF. DNA of the CDR3: TGTGCCAGCAGCTTAGATCTTTCAAGGACAGGGGGCTTTTGGTATGGCTACACCTTC.

For this clone: An end of the junction differs from the germline gene, which may be a read error. The V gene is TRBV3-1 (or the pseudogene TRBV3-2), the J gene TRBJ2-1; D is perhaps TRBD2 (6 bases). Germline V gene data show CDR1 as LGHDT and CDR2 as YNNKEL (reference sequence). This CDR3 is 17 amino acids long. CDR3 residues: CASSQGYGRTNYDEQFF. The DNA for the CDR3 is TGTGCCAGCAGCCAAGGTTACGGGAGAACTAACTACGATGAGCAGTTCTTC.

This clone has a handful of counts. This chain links TRBV28 with TRBJ1-2; TRBD1 aligns across 7 bases. V gave up 6 bases and J gave up 3 bases; unmatched junction bases: 7. Germline V gives CDR1 MDHEN, CDR2 SYDVKM. This CDR3 comprises 14 residues. As DNA, the CDR3 is TGTGCCAGCAGCGGAATTACAGGGGACTATGGCTACACCTTC. Protein product: CASSGITGDYGYTF.

The chain carries TRBV5-1 and TRBJ1-2; D gene unclear. The CDR3 runs to 14 residues. Trimming took off 0 bases at V and 4 bases at J, with 10 bases between the two ends. Germline CDR1 SGHRS, CDR2 YFSETQ. The CDR3, as DNA: TGCGCCAGCAGCTTGGCCGATCTGAGCTATGGCTACACCTTC. It codes for CASSLADLSYGYTF.

This chain links TRBV18 with TRBJ2-3, with TRBD2 matching 11 bases. J lost 0 bases, V lost 4 bases, and 0 bases had no gene match. Germline V lookup: CDR1 KGHSH, CDR2 LQKENI. The CDR3 is made up of 15 amino acids. CDR3 sequence reads: CASSLAGGSTDTQYF. The CDR3 DNA reads as TGTGCCAGCTCACTAGCGGGAGGGAGCACAGATACGCAGTATTTT. The full variable domain, rest sourced from reference TRBV18 and TRBJ2-3, is NAGVMQNPRHLVRRRGQEARLRCSPMKGHSHVYWYRQLPEEGLKFMVYLQKENIIDESGMPKERFSAEFPKEGPSILRIQQVVRGDSAAYFCASSLAGGSTDTQYFGPGTRLTVL.